This T cell receptor (beta chain) is from a study of long-term antiretroviral therapy in people with HIV. The samples comprised about 0.85-11 million cryopreserved PBMC ahead of DNA extraction. The CDR3 length is 12 residues. Germline V gene data show CDR1 as SNHLY and CDR2 as FYNNEI. V gave up 3 bases and J gave up 6 bases, with 7 bases separating them. Researchers report immunoSEQ v3.0 was run at survey level. The protocol was immunoSEQ multiplex PCR, while the TCRdb copy is restricted to in-frame clones and leaves out a portion. The sample lists roughly 31,000 clones, approximately 90% occurring once.

The rearrangement links TRBV2 to TRBJ2-3; D gene unclear. The sample in question was unsorted PBMCs, obtained around 5 years before starting antiretroviral therapy. The sequence came from a man in his forties or fifties with HIV. Written as DNA, the CDR3 is TGTGCCAGCAGTGACCTGCGGGATACGCAGTATTTT. It codes for CASSDLRDTQYF.